This T cell receptor (beta chain) was captured in a study of T cell repertoires in cytomegalovirus infection. Overall study: CMV infection and matching HLA type were both indicated by public TCR beta signatures. Study-level results: The ex vivo response was dominated by HLA-C-restricted CMV-specific TCR beta clonotypes. There were carriers of CMV plus the relevant HLA, and cumulative public TCR beta family frequency identified them.

This clonotype showed up many times. The target antigen is unknown. CDR3 size: 17 residues. Per germline, CDR1 SGHTA and CDR2 FQGTGA. V shed 0 bases, J shed 4 bases, and the junction held 6 bases outside the gene matches. TCRdb processed the reads anew with MiXCR; each CDR3 protein has one entry. The sample carries 680,000 or so distinct CDR3 sequences, less than 40% recorded once. The rearrangement joins TRBV7-3 to TRBJ1-2; 12 bases line up with TRBD1. Material for sequencing was PBMCs. The source of this sequence is a human donor in good health (CMV status not recorded). Some clones in this sample may be carry-over from other donors' samples. This CDR3 reads CASSLTGQGARGYGYTF. The DNA for the CDR3 is TGTGCCAGCAGCTTAACGGGACAGGGGGCGCGGGGCTATGGCTACACCTTC.